A single sample is the source of the 29 T cell receptor beta chains below, sequenced in a study of neoadjuvant nivolumab and ipilimumab in lung cancer. Only in-frame clones appear in the TCRdb table, and some are missing; sequencing was by immunoSEQ multiplex PCR. The sample gives 25,000 to 30,000 clones, approximately 80% of which show up once; 15% to 20% is in the top ten. Sequenced material: tumor tissue, taken after neoadjuvant nivolumab, alone or with ipilimumab, at or shortly before surgery. Receptors originate from an adult with non-small cell lung cancer.

This clone was recorded a few times. This sequence joins TRBV7-3 and TRBJ2-3, with TRBD1 identical over 7 bases. Germline loops: CDR1 SGHTA, CDR2 FQGTGA. J was trimmed by 1 base and V by 4 bases; bases with no gene match: 2. This CDR3 contains 14 residues. DNA of the CDR3: TGTGCCAGCAGCTCACAGGGGCGCACAGATACGCAGTATTTT. It specifies CASSSQGRTDTQYF. Together with reference TRBV7-3 and TRBJ2-3, the CDR3 gives the full variable domain: GAGVSQTPSNKVTEKGKYVELRCDPISGHTALYWYRQSLGQGPEFLIYFQGTGAADDSGLPNDRFFAVRPEGSVSTLKIQRTERGDSAVYLCASSSQGRTDTQYFGPGTRLTVL.

The chain links TRBV19 to TRBJ2-7; the match to TRBD1 covers 9 bases. Trimming removed 5 bases from V and 3 bases from J; junction bases left unmatched: 11. Germline values: CDR1 LNHDA, CDR2 SQIVND (reference sequence). CDR3 size: 16 residues. Here the CDR3 reads CASSPSSPDRGYEQYF. The DNA for the CDR3 is TGTGCCAGTAGTCCCTCCTCCCCGGACAGGGGCTACGAGCAGTACTTC. Supplemented by reference TRBV19 and TRBJ2-7, the full variable domain reads DGGITQSPKYLFRKEGQNVTLSCEQNLNHDAMYWYRQDPGQGLRLIYYSQIVNDFQKGDIAEGYSVSREKKESFPLTVTSAQKNPTAFYLCASSPSSPDRGYEQYFGPGTRLTVT.

The table lists this clone with a count of one. Here the CDR3 reads CASTIWGGTETQYF. DNA of the CDR3: TGTGCCAGCACAATCTGGGGCGGTACGGAGACCCAGTACTTC. The V gene is TRBV5-8, the J gene TRBJ2-5, with D tentatively TRBD1 (5 bases). CDR1 and CDR2 from the germline V gene are SGHTS and YDEGEE. This CDR3 contains 14 residues. Trimming took 6 bases from V and 5 from J, leaving 17 bases between them. The full variable domain, its missing parts supplied by reference TRBV5-8 and TRBJ2-5, is EAGVTQSPTHLIKTRGQQATLRCSPISGHTSVYWYQQALGLGLQFLLWYDEGEERNRGNFPPRFSGRQFPNYSSELNVNALELEDSALYLCASTIWGGTETQYFGPGTRLLVL.

The chain employs TRBV6-7 and TRBJ1-5; a weak D match, TRBD1 (5 bases). TRBV6-7 qualifies as an ORF whose function is uncertain. This CDR3 has 16 residues. V lost 5 bases and J 0 bases, leaving 14 bases between the germline ends. The CDR3 reads CASSNPDRYSNQPQHF. CDR3 DNA sequence: TGTGCCAGCAGTAACCCCGACAGATATAGCAATCAGCCCCAGCATTTT.

This clone has only one observation. Here the CDR3 reads CSVEGASGGIYNEQFF. DNA of the CDR3: TGCAGCGTTGAAGGGGCTAGCGGGGGGATATACAATGAGCAGTTCTTC. The chain recombines TRBV29-1 with TRBJ2-1; 11 nucleotides line up with TRBD2. CDR3 length equals 16 residues. CDR1 is SQVTM, CDR2 ANQGSEA, per germline. Germline trimming cut 1 base from V and 4 bases from J; bases unmatched to any gene: 6.

DNA of the CDR3: TGTGCCATTGCGACGGACAGGTCCTACGAGCAGTACTTC. It specifies CAIATDRSYEQYF. V usage is TRBV7-9 and J usage is TRBJ2-7, with 7 bases identical to TRBD1. The ends lost 10 bases at V and 1 base at J; junction bases unmatched: 7. Germline CDR1 SEHNR, CDR2 FQNEAQ (reference sequence). The CDR3 is 13 residues long.

The chain uses TRBV18 and TRBJ1-2, with unresolved D. V shed 0 bases and J shed 5 bases, with 10 bases lying between them. CDR3 length: 14 residues. Germline V lookup: CDR1 KGHSH, CDR2 LQKENI. The CDR3 reads CASSPPGRSYGYTF. The CDR3 coding sequence is TGTGCCAGCTCACCACCGGGCAGGAGTTATGGCTACACCTTC.

The chain has TRBV5-1 and TRBJ2-5, with a possible D match to TRBD2 (6 bases). The V end lost 5 bases, the J end lost 3 bases, and 8 bases lay between the germline ends. Germline CDR1 and CDR2: SGHRS and YFSETQ. This CDR3 contains 12 residues. The CDR3 is CASSEREETQYF. The CDR3 bases are TGCGCCAGCAGTGAGCGGGAAGAGACCCAGTACTTC.

This clone appeared once. This chain joins TRBV10-3 and TRBJ2-5; D is ambiguous. Trimming removed 4 bases from V and 4 bases from J, with 1 base in between. This CDR3 spans 10 amino acids. CDR1 ENHRY and CDR2 SYGVKD come from the germline V gene. The CDR3 loop is CAISVETQYF. The CDR3, as DNA: TGTGCCATCAGTGTAGAGACCCAGTACTTC.

This clone was seen just once. This chain joins TRBV10-2 and TRBJ2-1; TRBD2 agrees at 9 bases. This CDR3 comprises 14 residues. In germline, CDR1 is WSHSY, CDR2 SAAADI. Trimming at V came to 3 bases and at J to 4 bases, leaving 1 base not matched to a gene. The CDR3 DNA sequence: TGCGCCAGCAGTGAACTAGCGGGTTACAATGAGCAGTTCTTC. Translation: CASSELAGYNEQFF.

This chain links TRBV2 with TRBJ1-6; 7 bases are shared with TRBD1. V was clipped by 8 bases and J by 0 bases; unmatched bases: 1. This CDR3 is built from 14 residues. CDR1 and CDR2 (germline): SNHLY, FYNNEI. CDR3: CASGDSSYNSPLHF. The CDR3 DNA reads TGTGCCAGCGGGGACAGCTCCTATAATTCACCCCTCCACTTT.

The rearrangement joins TRBV15 to TRBJ2-2; 9 nucleotides match TRBD1. CDR1 and CDR2 (germline): LNHNV, YYDKDF (reference sequence). The junction had 8 bases not matched to a gene; V was cut back by 1 base and J by 5 bases. The CDR3 runs to 17 residues. As DNA, the CDR3 is TGTGCCACCAGCAGAGGCAGCACAGGGGGCATGACCGGGGAGCTGTTTTTT. Translating gives CATSRGSTGGMTGELFF.

The chain links TRBV11-2 to TRBJ1-1; D remains unclear. The germline V gene encodes CDR1 SGHAT and CDR2 FQNNGV. Trimming took off 1 base at V and 1 base at J, with 7 bases between the two ends. This CDR3 has 14 amino acids. The CDR3 reads CASSLVAGNTEAFF. The CDR3 DNA sequence: TGTGCCAGCAGCTTAGTAGCGGGGAACACTGAAGCTTTCTTT.

This clone was seen just once. The chain is built from TRBV28 and TRBJ1-1; a weak D match, TRBD1 (5 bases). Per the germline V gene, CDR1 is MDHEN and CDR2 is SYDVKM. The length of the CDR3 is 17 residues. Trimming removed 3 bases from V and 0 bases from J, with 17 bases in between. The CDR3 region has the DNA TGTGCCAGCAGTTTGGGAGGGGCAGAAGGGGTGAACACTGAAGCTTTCTTT. Translating it yields CASSLGGAEGVNTEAFF.

A word on this clone: The germline gene is not matched at one end of the junction; a read error may be the cause. The chain carries TRBV30 and TRBJ1-2; D is unclear. The CDR3 extends over 14 amino acids. In germline, CDR1 is GTSNPN, CDR2 SVGIG (reference sequence). CDR3 nucleotide sequence: TGTGCCTGGAGTTTCCCACAAACTAACCATGGCTACACCTTC. This translates into CAWSFPQTNHGYTF.

This chain's CDR3 is CASSPRGPSSYEQYF. The DNA for the CDR3 is TGTGCCAGCTCACCACGGGGCCCAAGCTCCTACGAGCAGTACTTC. V gene TRBV18 combines with J gene TRBJ2-7; TRBD1 might be the D (5 bases). Germline assignment: CDR1 KGHSH and CDR2 LQKENI. This CDR3 region has 15 residues. Trimming pared 1 base from V and 0 bases from J, leaving 10 bases between. Using reference TRBV18 and TRBJ2-7 for the parts outside the CDR3, the full variable domain is NAGVMQNPRHLVRRRGQEARLRCSPMKGHSHVYWYRQLPEEGLKFMVYLQKENIIDESGMPKERFSAEFPKEGPSILRIQQVVRGDSAAYFCASSPRGPSSYEQYFGPGTRLTVT.

The V call is TRBV5-1, the J call TRBJ2-7, with TRBD2 identical over 12 bases. Germline CDR1 is SGHRS and CDR2 is YFSETQ. This CDR3 has 17 residues. V lost 0 bases, J lost 6 bases, and 10 bases stayed unmatched. The CDR3 sequence is CASSLASGPGLAGEQYF. CDR3 in DNA: TGCGCCAGCAGCTTGGCCTCGGGACCGGGACTAGCGGGCGAGCAGTACTTC.

The chain's CDR3 is CASRGADNYNEQFF. The CDR3 DNA follows: TGTGCCAGCAGAGGAGCCGACAATTACAATGAGCAGTTCTTC. The rearrangement links TRBV6-5 to TRBJ2-1; D call uncertain. CDR1 and CDR2 (germline): MNHEY, SVGAGI. The CDR3 spans 14 residues. Deletions cut 6 bases from V and 4 bases from J, with 13 bases between.

The rearrangement uses TRBV2 and TRBJ2-7; a weak D match, TRBD2 (7 bases). The V gene lost 2 bases and the J gene lost 6 bases, with 17 bases spanning the gap. The V gene's germline CDR1 is SNHLY and CDR2 FYNNEI. The CDR3 consists of 15 residues. In DNA form, the CDR3 reads TGTGCCAGCAGTGAAATGGGGGCGGGGGAATCCGAGCAGTACTTC. It encodes CASSEMGAGESEQYF.

The rearrangement uses TRBV10-2 and TRBJ1-2; 9 nucleotides agree with TRBD1. Looked up from germline, CDR1 is WSHSY and CDR2 is SAAADI. J was trimmed by 4 bases and V by 0 bases; bases with no gene match: 3. This CDR3 has 15 amino acids. The CDR3 loop is CASSESGQGSYGYTF. The CDR3 coding sequence is TGCGCCAGCAGTGAGTCAGGACAGGGGTCCTATGGCTACACCTTC.

The rearrangement uses TRBV7-2 and TRBJ2-7; 9 bases are shared with TRBD2. CDR1 is SGHTA and CDR2 is FQGNSA in the germline V gene. The CDR3 runs to 15 residues. V lost 1 base to trimming and J lost 1 base; unmatched junction nucleotides: 2. This chain's CDR3 is CASSLVAGASYEQYF. In nucleotides, the CDR3 is TGTGCCAGCAGCTTAGTAGCGGGGGCATCCTACGAGCAGTACTTC.

This chain uses TRBV6-5 with TRBJ1-1; TRBD1 might be the D (5 bases). The V gene's germline CDR1 is MNHEY and CDR2 SVGAGI. This CDR3 region has 13 residues. V lost 2 bases and J lost 7, with 11 bases in between. CDR3 region: CASSYGGGGEAFF. In DNA, the CDR3 is TGTGCCAGCAGTTACGGTGGGGGAGGTGAAGCTTTCTTT.

The chain links TRBV2 to TRBJ2-2; D ambiguous. Trimming took 4 bases from V and 3 from J, leaving 3 bases between them. This CDR3 has 12 residues. Looked up from germline, CDR1 is SNHLY and CDR2 is FYNNEI. The CDR3 DNA follows: TGTGCCAGCAGTGGGGACACCGGGGAGCTGTTTTTT. This encodes CASSGDTGELFF. The variable domain in full, completed from reference TRBV2 and TRBJ2-2, reads EPEVTQTPSHQVTQMGQEVILRCVPISNHLYFYWYRQILGQKVEFLVSFYNNEISEKSEIFDDQFSVERPDGSNFTLKIRSTKLEDSAMYFCASSGDTGELFFGEGSRLTVL.

A few counts support this clone. CDR3 nucleotide sequence: TGTGCCAGCTCACCCCGCGGGACAGGGGCTGGAAACACCATATATTTT. Its protein is CASSPRGTGAGNTIYF. The rearrangement joins TRBV18 to TRBJ1-3; the match to TRBD1 covers 10 bases. Germline-derived CDR1 and CDR2 are KGHSH and LQKENI. With 3 bases clipped from V and 2 bases from J, the junction kept 4 bases outside the gene matches. CDR3 length: 16 residues.

This clone was counted only a few times. The chain couples TRBV18 to TRBJ1-2; D gene uncertain. The CDR3 totals 15 residues. Germline CDR1 KGHSH, CDR2 LQKENI. Trimming took off 0 bases at V and 0 bases at J, with 8 bases between the two ends. CDR3 residues: CASSPPLGANYGYTF. CDR3 nucleotide sequence: TGTGCCAGCTCACCACCGTTAGGAGCTAACTATGGCTACACCTTC. The whole variable domain, filled in from reference TRBV18 and TRBJ1-2, reads NAGVMQNPRHLVRRRGQEARLRCSPMKGHSHVYWYRQLPEEGLKFMVYLQKENIIDESGMPKERFSAEFPKEGPSILRIQQVVRGDSAAYFCASSPPLGANYGYTFGSGTRLTVV.

This rearrangement joins TRBV18 to TRBJ2-5, with D unresolved. Germline V gives CDR1 KGHSH, CDR2 LQKENI. CDR3 length: 13 amino acids. V lost 1 base to trimming and J lost 4 bases, with 7 bases between them. As DNA, the CDR3 is TGTGCCAGCTCACCACGAGATCGAGAGACCCAGTACTTC. Translated, it gives CASSPRDRETQYF.

The rearrangement links TRBV30 to TRBJ2-7; TRBD1 is a possible D gene (5 bases). This CDR3 region has 12 residues. Trimming took 0 bases from V and 9 from J, leaving 12 bases between them. Germline V gene data show CDR1 as GTSNPN and CDR2 as SVGIG (reference sequence). The CDR3 reads CAWSVQGGRQYF. The CDR3 DNA reads TGTGCCTGGAGTGTTCAGGGTGGAAGGCAGTACTTC.

Regarding this clone: The junction and the germline gene differ at one end; a read error may be behind it. The chain couples TRBV7-7 to TRBJ1-2, with D perhaps TRBD1 (6 bases). Germline CDR1 and CDR2: SSHAT and FNYEAQ (reference sequence). This CDR3 is 14 amino acids long. The CDR3 DNA sequence: TGTGCTAGCACCGACAAGGGGGGGGGCTATGGCTACACCTTC. Its protein is CASTDKGGGYGYTF.

The CDR3 reads CASSLGQTEAETQYF. The CDR3 DNA reads TGTGCCAGCAGCTTAGGGCAGACCGAGGCGGAGACCCAGTACTTC. J is TRBJ2-5 and V is TRBV11-2, with D uncertain. The CDR3 consists of 15 residues. The V and J ends lost 1 base and 5 bases respectively, with 14 bases between them. CDR1 is SGHAT, CDR2 FQNNGV, per germline.